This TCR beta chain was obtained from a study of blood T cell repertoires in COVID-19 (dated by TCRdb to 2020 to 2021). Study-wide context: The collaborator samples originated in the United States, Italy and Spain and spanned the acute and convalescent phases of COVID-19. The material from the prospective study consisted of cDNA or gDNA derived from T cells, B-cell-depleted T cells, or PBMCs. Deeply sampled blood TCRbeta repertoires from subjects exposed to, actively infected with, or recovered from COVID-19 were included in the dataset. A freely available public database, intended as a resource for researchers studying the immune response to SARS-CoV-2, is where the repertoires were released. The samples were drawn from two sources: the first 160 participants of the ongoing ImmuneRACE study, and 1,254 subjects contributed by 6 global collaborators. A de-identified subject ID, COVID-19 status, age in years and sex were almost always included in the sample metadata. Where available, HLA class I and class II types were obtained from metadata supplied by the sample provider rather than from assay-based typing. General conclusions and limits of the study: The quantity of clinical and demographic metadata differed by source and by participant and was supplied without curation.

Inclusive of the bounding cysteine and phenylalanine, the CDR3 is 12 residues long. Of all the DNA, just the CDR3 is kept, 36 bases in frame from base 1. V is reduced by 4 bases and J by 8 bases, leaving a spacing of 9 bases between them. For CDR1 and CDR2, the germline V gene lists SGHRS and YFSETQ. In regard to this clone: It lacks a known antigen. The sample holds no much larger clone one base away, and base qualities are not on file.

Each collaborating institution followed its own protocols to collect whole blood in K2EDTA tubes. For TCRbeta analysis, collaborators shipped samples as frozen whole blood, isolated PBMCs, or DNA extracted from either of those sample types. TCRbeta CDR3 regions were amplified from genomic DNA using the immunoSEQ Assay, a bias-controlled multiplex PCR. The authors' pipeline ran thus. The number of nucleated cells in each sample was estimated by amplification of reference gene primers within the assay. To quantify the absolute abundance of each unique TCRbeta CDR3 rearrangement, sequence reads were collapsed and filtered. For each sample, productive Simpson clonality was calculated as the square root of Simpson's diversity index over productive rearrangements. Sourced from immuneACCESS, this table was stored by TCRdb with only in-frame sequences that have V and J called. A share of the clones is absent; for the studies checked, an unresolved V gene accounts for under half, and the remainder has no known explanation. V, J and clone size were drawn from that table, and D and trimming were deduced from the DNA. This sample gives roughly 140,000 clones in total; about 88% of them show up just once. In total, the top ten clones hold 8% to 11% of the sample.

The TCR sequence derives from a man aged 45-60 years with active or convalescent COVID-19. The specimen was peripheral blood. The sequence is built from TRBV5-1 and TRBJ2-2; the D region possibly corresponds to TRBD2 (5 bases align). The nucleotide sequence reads TGCGCCAGCAGCCACACGGGAGGGGAGCTGTTTTTT. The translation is CASSHTGGELFF.